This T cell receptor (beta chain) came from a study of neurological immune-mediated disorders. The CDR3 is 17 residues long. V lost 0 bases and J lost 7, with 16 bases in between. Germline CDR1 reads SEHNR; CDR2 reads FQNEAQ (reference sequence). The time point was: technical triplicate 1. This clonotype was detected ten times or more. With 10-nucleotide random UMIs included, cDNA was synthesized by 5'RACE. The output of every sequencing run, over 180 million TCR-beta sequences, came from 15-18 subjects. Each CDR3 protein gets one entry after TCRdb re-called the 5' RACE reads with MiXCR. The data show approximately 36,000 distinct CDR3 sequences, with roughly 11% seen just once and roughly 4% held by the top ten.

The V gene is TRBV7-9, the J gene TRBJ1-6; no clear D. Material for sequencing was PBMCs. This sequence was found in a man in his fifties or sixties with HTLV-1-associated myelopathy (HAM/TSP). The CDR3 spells CASSLAHFDPQNSPLHF. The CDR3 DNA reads TGTGCCAGCAGCTTAGCTCACTTCGACCCCCAAAATTCACCCCTCCACTTT.